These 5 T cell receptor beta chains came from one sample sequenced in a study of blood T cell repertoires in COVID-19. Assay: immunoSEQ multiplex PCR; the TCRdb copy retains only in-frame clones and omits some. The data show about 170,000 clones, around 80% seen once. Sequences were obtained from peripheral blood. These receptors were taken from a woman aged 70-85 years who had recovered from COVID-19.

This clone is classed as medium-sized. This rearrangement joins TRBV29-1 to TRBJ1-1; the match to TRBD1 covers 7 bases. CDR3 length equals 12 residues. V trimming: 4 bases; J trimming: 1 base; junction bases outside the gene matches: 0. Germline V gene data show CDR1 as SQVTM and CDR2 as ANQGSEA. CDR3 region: CSVGTGNTEAFF. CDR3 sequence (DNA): TGCAGCGTTGGGACAGGGAACACTGAAGCTTTCTTT.

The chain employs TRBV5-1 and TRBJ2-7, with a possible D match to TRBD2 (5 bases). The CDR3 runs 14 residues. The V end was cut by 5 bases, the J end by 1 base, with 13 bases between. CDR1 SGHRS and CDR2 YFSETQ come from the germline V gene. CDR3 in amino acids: CASSLAGVSYEQYF. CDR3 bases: TGCGCCAGCAGTCTGGCGGGTGTTTCCTACGAGCAGTACTTC.

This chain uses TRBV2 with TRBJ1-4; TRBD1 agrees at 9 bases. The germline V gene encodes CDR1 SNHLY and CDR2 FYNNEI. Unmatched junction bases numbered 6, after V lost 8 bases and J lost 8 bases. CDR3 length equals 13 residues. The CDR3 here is CASDRGIVEKLFF. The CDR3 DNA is TGTGCCAGCGACAGGGGGATAGTGGAAAAACTGTTTTTT.

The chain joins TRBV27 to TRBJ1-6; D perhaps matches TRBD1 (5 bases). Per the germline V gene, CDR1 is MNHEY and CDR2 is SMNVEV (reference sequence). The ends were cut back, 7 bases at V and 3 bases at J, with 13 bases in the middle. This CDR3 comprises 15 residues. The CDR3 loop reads CASMRGGNYNSPLHF. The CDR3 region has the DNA TGTGCCAGCATGAGGGGAGGGAACTATAATTCACCCCTCCACTTT.

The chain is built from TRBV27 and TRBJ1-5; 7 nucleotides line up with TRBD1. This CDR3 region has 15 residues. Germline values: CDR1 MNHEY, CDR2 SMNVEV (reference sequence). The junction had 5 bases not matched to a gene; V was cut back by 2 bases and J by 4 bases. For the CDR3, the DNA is TGTGCCAGCAGTTTAACCCCGGACAGGAATCAGCCCCAGCATTTT. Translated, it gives CASSLTPDRNQPQHF.